This T cell receptor (beta chain) was captured in a study of blood T cell repertoires in COVID-19. The wider study: The United States, Italy and Spain were the sources of the acute and convalescent COVID-19 samples. PBMCs, B-cell-depleted T cells, or T cells provided the cDNA or gDNA that made up the material.

Seattle-derived patients entered the study during active infection and were followed longitudinally. The sample holds a few counts of this clone. In the original analysis: From reference gene primer amplification, estimates of nucleated cell counts were derived. Assay used: immunoSEQ multiplex PCR; TCRdb lists only in-frame clones, some missing. From that table come the V and J calls and clone size; the DNA was used to work out D and trimming. The repertoire holds fewer than 200,000 clones, roughly 76% seen once, with 10% to 15% in the top ten. The CDR3 runs 15 residues. Germline V CDR1 and CDR2: MNHEY, SMNVEV (reference sequence). V gave up 7 bases and J gave up 5 bases, with 20 bases separating them.

The chain uses TRBV27 and TRBJ1-2, with TRBD1 as a possible D gene (5 bases). The clonotype originates from a woman older than 75 with COVID-19, enrolled during active disease. The sample taken for sequencing was peripheral blood. The CDR3 loop reads CASTSYGGGPYGYTF. Written as DNA, the CDR3 is TGTGCCAGCACCTCATATGGGGGAGGGCCATATGGCTACACCTTC.